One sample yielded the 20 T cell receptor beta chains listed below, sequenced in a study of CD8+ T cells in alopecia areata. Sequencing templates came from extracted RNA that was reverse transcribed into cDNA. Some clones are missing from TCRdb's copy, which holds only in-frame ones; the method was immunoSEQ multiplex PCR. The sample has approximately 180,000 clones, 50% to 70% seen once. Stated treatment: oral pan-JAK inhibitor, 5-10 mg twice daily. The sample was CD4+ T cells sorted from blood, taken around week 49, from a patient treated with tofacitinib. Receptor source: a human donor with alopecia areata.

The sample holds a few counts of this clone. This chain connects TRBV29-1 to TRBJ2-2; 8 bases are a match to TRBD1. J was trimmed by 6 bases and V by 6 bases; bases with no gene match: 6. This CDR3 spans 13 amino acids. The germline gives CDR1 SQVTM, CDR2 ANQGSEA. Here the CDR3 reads CSVRDRTPGELFF. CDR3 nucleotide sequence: TGCAGCGTCCGGGACAGGACCCCCGGGGAGCTGTTTTTT.

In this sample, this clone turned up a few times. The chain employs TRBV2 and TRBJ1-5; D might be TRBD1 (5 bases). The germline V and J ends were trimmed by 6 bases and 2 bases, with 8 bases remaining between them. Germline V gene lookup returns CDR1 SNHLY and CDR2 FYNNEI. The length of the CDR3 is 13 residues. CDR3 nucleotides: TGTGCCAGCAGCTGGGACGGCAATCAGCCCCAGCATTTT. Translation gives CASSWDGNQPQHF.

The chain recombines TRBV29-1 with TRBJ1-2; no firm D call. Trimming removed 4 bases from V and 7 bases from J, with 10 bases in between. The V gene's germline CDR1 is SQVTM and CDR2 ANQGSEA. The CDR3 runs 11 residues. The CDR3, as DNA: TGCAGCGTTGGGTCAGTTAGTGGCTACACCTTC. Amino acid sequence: CSVGSVSGYTF. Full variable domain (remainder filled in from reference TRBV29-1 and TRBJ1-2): SAVISQKPSRDICQRGTSLTIQCQVDSQVTMMFWYRQQPGQSLTLIATANQGSEATYESGFVIDKFPISRPNLTFSTLTVSNMSPEDSSIYLCSVGSVSGYTFGSGTRLTVV.

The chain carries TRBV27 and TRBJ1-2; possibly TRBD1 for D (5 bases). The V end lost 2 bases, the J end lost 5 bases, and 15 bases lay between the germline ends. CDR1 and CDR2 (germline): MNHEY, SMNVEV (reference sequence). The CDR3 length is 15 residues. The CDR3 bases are TGTGCCAGCAGTTTAGAGGGGCCGGGACCGTATGGCTACACCTTC. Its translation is CASSLEGPGPYGYTF.

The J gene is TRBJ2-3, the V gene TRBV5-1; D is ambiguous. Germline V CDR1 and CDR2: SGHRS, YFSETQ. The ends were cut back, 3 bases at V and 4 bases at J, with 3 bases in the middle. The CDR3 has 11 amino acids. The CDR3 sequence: CASSSSDTQYF. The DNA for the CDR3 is TGCGCCAGCAGCTCATCAGATACGCAGTATTTT.

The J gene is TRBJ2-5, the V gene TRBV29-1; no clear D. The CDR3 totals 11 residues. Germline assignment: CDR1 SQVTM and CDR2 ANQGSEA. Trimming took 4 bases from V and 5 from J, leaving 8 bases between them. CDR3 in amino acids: CSVVHGETQYF. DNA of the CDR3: TGCAGCGTTGTTCACGGTGAGACCCAGTACTTC.

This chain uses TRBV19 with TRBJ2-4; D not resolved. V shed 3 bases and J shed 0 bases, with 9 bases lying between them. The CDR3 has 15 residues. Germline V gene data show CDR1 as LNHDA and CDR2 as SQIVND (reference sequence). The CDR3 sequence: CASSISGLAKNIQYF. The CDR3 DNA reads TGTGCCAGTAGTATTTCAGGCCTAGCCAAAAACATTCAGTACTTC.

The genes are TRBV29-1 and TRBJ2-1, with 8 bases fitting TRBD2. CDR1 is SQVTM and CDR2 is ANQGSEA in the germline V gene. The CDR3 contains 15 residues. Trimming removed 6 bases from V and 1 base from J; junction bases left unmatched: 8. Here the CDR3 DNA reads TGCAGCGTGTCCTCGCGGGGGGATTCCTACAATGAGCAGTTCTTC. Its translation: CSVSSRGDSYNEQFF.

The CDR3 loop reads CATSREPPGQVSSDTQYF. Here the CDR3 DNA reads TGTGCCACCAGCAGAGAGCCTCCGGGACAGGTGTCCTCAGATACGCAGTATTTT. This chain links TRBV15 with TRBJ2-3; 8 nucleotides align to TRBD1. After removal of 0 bases from V and 4 bases from J, the junction contained 12 bases not matched to a gene. Germline CDR1 reads LNHNV; CDR2 reads YYDKDF (reference sequence). The CDR3 contains 18 residues. The full variable domain, its missing parts supplied by reference TRBV15 and TRBJ2-3, is DAMVIQNPRYQVTQFGKPVTLSCSQTLNHNVMYWYQQKSSQAPKLLFHYYDKDFNNEADTPDNFQSRRPNTSFCFLDIRSPGLGDTAMYLCATSREPPGQVSSDTQYFGPGTRLTVL.

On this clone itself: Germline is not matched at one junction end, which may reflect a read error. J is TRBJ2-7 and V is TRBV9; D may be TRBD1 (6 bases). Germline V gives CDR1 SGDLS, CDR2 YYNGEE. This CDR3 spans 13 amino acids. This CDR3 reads CASSSKEQGSQFF. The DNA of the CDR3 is TGTGCCAGCAGCTCGAAGGAACAGGGTAGCCAATTTTTC.

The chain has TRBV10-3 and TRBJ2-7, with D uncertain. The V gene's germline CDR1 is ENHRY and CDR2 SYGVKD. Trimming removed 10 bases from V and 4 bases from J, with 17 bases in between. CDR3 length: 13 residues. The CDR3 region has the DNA TGTGCCACATCCGGTGACCCCGAATACGAGCAGTACTTC. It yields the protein CATSGDPEYEQYF.

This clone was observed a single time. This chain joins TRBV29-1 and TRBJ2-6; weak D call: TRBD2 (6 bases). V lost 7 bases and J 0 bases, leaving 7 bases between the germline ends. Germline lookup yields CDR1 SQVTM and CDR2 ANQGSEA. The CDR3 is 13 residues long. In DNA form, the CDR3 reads TGCAGCGCCGGGGGCTCTGGGGCCAACGTCCTGACTTTC. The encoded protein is CSAGGSGANVLTF.

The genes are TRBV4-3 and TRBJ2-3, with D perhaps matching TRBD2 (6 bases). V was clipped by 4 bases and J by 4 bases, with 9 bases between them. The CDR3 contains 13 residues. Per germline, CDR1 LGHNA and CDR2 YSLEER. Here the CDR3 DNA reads TGCGCCAGCAGCCCGGGGACTCCAGATACGCAGTATTTT. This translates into CASSPGTPDTQYF.

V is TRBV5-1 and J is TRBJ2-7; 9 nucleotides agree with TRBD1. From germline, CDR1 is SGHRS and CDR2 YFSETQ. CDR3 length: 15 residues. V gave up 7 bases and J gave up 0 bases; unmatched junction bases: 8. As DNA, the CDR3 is TGCGCCAGCGGAACATGGACAGGGGCCTCCTACGAGCAGTACTTC. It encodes CASGTWTGASYEQYF.

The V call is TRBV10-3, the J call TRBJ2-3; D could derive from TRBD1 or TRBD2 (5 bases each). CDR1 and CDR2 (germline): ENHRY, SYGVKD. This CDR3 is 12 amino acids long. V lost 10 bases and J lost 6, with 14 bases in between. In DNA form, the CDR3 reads TGTGCCACCCTTCAGGGCGGGGATACGCAGTATTTT. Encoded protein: CATLQGGDTQYF.

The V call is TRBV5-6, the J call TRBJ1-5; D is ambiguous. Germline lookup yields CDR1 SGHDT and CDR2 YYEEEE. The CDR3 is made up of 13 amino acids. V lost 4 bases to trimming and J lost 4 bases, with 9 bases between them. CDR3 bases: TGTGCCAGCAGCCCGCAGATGAATCAGCCCCAGCATTTT. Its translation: CASSPQMNQPQHF.

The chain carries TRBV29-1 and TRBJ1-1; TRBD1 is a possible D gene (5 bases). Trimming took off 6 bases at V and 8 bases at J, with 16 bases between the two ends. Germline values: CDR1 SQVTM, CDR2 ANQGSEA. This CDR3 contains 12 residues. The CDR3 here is CSVNPNRFEAFF. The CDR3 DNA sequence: TGCAGCGTCAATCCGAACAGGTTCGAAGCTTTCTTT.

The CDR3 DNA is TGTGCCAGCAGTAAAGGGACACCTGGAACAGATACGCAGTATTTT. This codes for CASSKGTPGTDTQYF. The chain links TRBV7-2 to TRBJ2-3; D may be TRBD1 (6 bases). This CDR3 spans 15 amino acids. Deletions cut 6 bases from V and 3 bases from J, with 16 bases between. Looked up from germline, CDR1 is SGHTA and CDR2 is FQGNSA.

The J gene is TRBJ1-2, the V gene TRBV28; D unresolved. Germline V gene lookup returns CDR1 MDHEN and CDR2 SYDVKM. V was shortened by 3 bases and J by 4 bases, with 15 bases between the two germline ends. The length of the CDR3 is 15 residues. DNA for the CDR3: TGTGCCAGCAGTTTTGTCGGCACAGACCTCTATGGCTACACCTTC. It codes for CASSFVGTDLYGYTF.

CDR3 sequence: CASRPSEIPYEQYF. In DNA, the CDR3 is TGTGCCAGCAGGCCCTCGGAAATCCCCTACGAGCAGTACTTC. The chain combines TRBV27 with TRBJ2-7, with D unclear. Looked up from germline, CDR1 is MNHEY and CDR2 is SMNVEV (reference sequence). The CDR3 totals 14 residues. V lost 6 bases and J 2 bases, leaving 14 bases between the germline ends.